This is a list of T cell receptor beta chains from one sample in a study of regulatory T cells in long-lasting Graves disease. TCRdb re-called the multiplex PCR reads with MiXCR, one entry per CDR3 protein. The sample lists 450,000 or so distinct CDR3 sequences, less than 25% occurring once. The sequencing here drew on peripheral blood mononuclear cells (PBMCs), taken when the disease was refractory, from a patient treated with antithyroid drugs. These receptors were obtained from a female donor with Graves disease. Both conserved end residues are part of each CDR3. A D gene is named only where the DNA matches it firmly. Clone size is not always given. Where it is, it says once, few, many or a class for expanded clones.

J: TRBJ1-2
V: TRBV28
size: .
D: .
DNA: TGTGCCAGCTGGACGGAGGATAACTATGGCTACACCTTC
CDR3: CASWTEDNYGYTF

J: TRBJ2-1
V: TRBV2
size: .
D: TRBD1
DNA: TGTGCCAGCAGTGGAACCGGGACAGGGGGCAGATCGGGCCTCTACAATGAGCAGTTCTTC
CDR3: CASSGTGTGGRSGLYNEQFF

J: TRBJ2-4
V: TRBV7-2
size: .
D: .
DNA: TGTGCCAGCAGCAAACAGGGAAGGGTGGCCAAAAACATTCAGTACTTC
CDR3: CASSKQGRVAKNIQYF

J: TRBJ2-5
V: TRBV29-1
size: few
D: .
DNA: TGCAGCGTTGGGGAGGAGACCCAGTACTTC
CDR3: CSVGEETQYF

J: TRBJ2-7
V: TRBV20-1
size: few
D: TRBD2
DNA: TGCAGTGGGGCTAGCGGGAACTCTGTGGAGCAGTACTTC
CDR3: CSGASGNSVEQYF

J: TRBJ2-7
V: TRBV10-3
size: few
D: TRBD1
DNA: TGTGCCCTCCCCCAAGGGGGGACAGGGTTTTATAGCTCCTACGAGCAGTACTTC
CDR3: CALPQGGTGFYSSYEQYF

J: TRBJ2-1
V: TRBV12-3/TRBV12-4
size: .
D: .
DNA: TGTGCCAGCACCGACACTTGGTCAAGAACCTACAATGAGCAGTTCTTC
CDR3: CASTDTWSRTYNEQFF

J: TRBJ2-6
V: TRBV28
size: few
D: TRBD1
DNA: TGTGCCAGCATGACCTTCAGGGGGCATGGGGCCAACGTCCTGACTTTC
CDR3: CASMTFRGHGANVLTF

J: TRBJ1-6
V: TRBV15
size: many
D: .
DNA: TGTGCCACCAGCCATCGTAGGGGTAATTCACCCCTCCACTTT
CDR3: CATSHRRGNSPLHF

J: TRBJ2-7
V: TRBV27
size: few
D: TRBD2
DNA: TGTGCCAGCAGCTTACTAGCGGGAGCCAGGGAGCAGTACTTC
CDR3: CASSLLAGAREQYF

J: TRBJ2-1
V: TRBV27
size: .
D: TRBD2
DNA: TGTGCCAGCAGCCTCAGGACTAGCGGGGCTAACAATGAGCAGTTCTTC
CDR3: CASSLRTSGANNEQFF

J: TRBJ2-5
V: TRBV6-1
size: many
D: .
DNA: TGTGCCAGCGTAGCCCTCATCACTAGCTTC
CDR3: CASVALITSF

J: TRBJ2-2
V: TRBV28
size: many
D: .
DNA: TGTGCCAGCAGTTTTCCCGTGCGTGCAGCCACGAACACCGGGGAGCTGTTTTTT
CDR3: CASSFPVRAATNTGELFF

J: TRBJ1-4
V: TRBV15
size: .
D: .
DNA: TGTGCCACCAGCAGAGATATTTTTGAAAAACTGTTTTTT
CDR3: CATSRDIFEKLFF

J: TRBJ2-7
V: TRBV27
size: many
D: .
DNA: TGTGCCAGCAGTTCACAGGGGGGGGACGAGCAGTACTTC
CDR3: CASSSQGGDEQYF

J: TRBJ1-4
V: TRBV27
size: many
D: .
DNA: TGTGCCAGCAGTCCGGAAGGTGGCCCCTATAGTCTGTTTTTT
CDR3: CASSPEGGPYSLFF

J: TRBJ2-5
V: TRBV6-1
size: .
D: .
DNA: TGTGCCAGCAGCCGTTCGCTCTTCCAAGAGACCCAGTACTTC
CDR3: CASSRSLFQETQYF

J: TRBJ2-7
V: TRBV2
size: .
D: .
DNA: TGTGCCAGCAGTCCGGAGGCAGGTACCTACGAGCAGTACTTC
CDR3: CASSPEAGTYEQYF

J: TRBJ2-7
V: TRBV9
size: few
D: .
DNA: TGTGCCAGCAGCGTAGGTCCCAGCTTCCACGAGCAGTACTTC
CDR3: CASSVGPSFHEQYF

J: TRBJ2-7
V: TRBV5-1
size: .
D: TRBD2
DNA: TGCGCCAGCAGGACTAGCGGTATATACTCCTACGAGCAGTACTTC
CDR3: CASRTSGIYSYEQYF

J: TRBJ2-7
V: TRBV5-1
size: .
D: .
DNA: TGCGCCAGCAGCTTAAGTCAGGGGATGAGAAACGAGCAGTACTTC
CDR3: CASSLSQGMRNEQYF

J: TRBJ2-5
V: TRBV3-1
size: many
D: TRBD2
DNA: TGTGCCAGCAGCCAACAACCGGGACTAGCGGGAGAGACCCAGTACTTC
CDR3: CASSQQPGLAGETQYF

J: TRBJ2-5
V: TRBV5-1
size: .
D: .
DNA: TGCGCCAGCGCTACAGAGGGGATCCAGCAAGAGACCCAGTACTTC
CDR3: CASATEGIQQETQYF

J: TRBJ2-2
V: TRBV7-9
size: .
D: TRBD1
DNA: TGCGCCAGCAGCAGAGACAGGGGAGGTGACGGGGAGCTGTTTTTT
CDR3: CASSRDRGGDGELFF

J: TRBJ2-7
V: TRBV3-1
size: .
D: .
DNA: TGTGCCAGCAGCCAAGGGGGGTACAAAGCCTACGAGCAGTACTTC
CDR3: CASSQGGYKAYEQYF

J: TRBJ1-1
V: TRBV6-5
size: many
D: .
DNA: TGTGCCAGCAGTTACGGGGCGGGCGGCACTGAAGCTTTCTTT
CDR3: CASSYGAGGTEAFF

J: TRBJ2-2
V: TRBV28
size: many
D: TRBD1
DNA: TGTGCCAGCAGTACTGGACAGGGCACCCTTAACACCGGGGAGCTGTTTTTT
CDR3: CASSTGQGTLNTGELFF

J: TRBJ2-7
V: TRBV28
size: many
D: .
DNA: TGTGCCAGCAGTTTCGACCTTGGGCAGTACTTC
CDR3: CASSFDLGQYF

J: TRBJ1-1
V: TRBV11-2
size: many
D: .
DNA: TGTGCCAGCAGCTTAGAAAGGGAAACTGAAGCTTTCTTT
CDR3: CASSLERETEAFF

J: TRBJ2-7
V: TRBV12-5
size: .
D: .
DNA: TGTGCTAGTGGTCCCCAGAGCAGTCGCGAGCAGTACTTC
CDR3: CASGPQSSREQYF

J: TRBJ1-1
V: TRBV4-1
size: .
D: .
DNA: TGCGCCAGCAGCCGGTCGGGGGGCCGGCGGAACACTAAAGCTTTCTTT
CDR3: CASSRSGGRRNTKAFF

J: TRBJ1-4
V: TRBV28
size: many
D: TRBD1
DNA: TGTGCCAGCAGTTTATTTGGTGTTACAGGGGTAGGTGAAAAACTGTTTTTT
CDR3: CASSLFGVTGVGEKLFF

J: TRBJ1-2
V: TRBV28
size: many
D: TRBD1
DNA: TGTGCCAGCAATCGGAACAGGGGGCGATACTATGGCTACACCTTC
CDR3: CASNRNRGRYYGYTF

J: TRBJ2-5
V: TRBV6-1
size: few
D: TRBD2
DNA: TGTGCCGGGCAGAGGGGCGGGAGGACGGGAGAGACCCAGTACTTC
CDR3: CAGQRGGRTGETQYF

J: TRBJ2-5
V: TRBV6-1
size: few
D: .
DNA: TGTGCCAGCAGTGTTAACTGGGCGGAGACCCAGTACTTC
CDR3: CASSVNWAETQYF

J: TRBJ2-7
V: TRBV6-1
size: .
D: .
DNA: TGTGCCAGCAACGAAGCCGCTTCTTACGAGCAGTACTTC
CDR3: CASNEAASYEQYF

J: TRBJ1-1
V: TRBV2
size: many
D: TRBD1
DNA: TGTGCCAGCAGAAGGGGACAGGGCAACACTGAAGCTTTCTTT
CDR3: CASRRGQGNTEAFF

J: TRBJ1-5
V: TRBV2
size: many
D: .
DNA: TGTGCCAGCAGTGAAGTCCTGGCGGATCAGCCCCAGCATTTT
CDR3: CASSEVLADQPQHF

J: TRBJ2-7
V: TRBV5-4
size: many
D: .
DNA: TGTGCCAGCAGCTCGGGCCCACGCTCGAGTGAGCAGTACTTC
CDR3: CASSSGPRSSEQYF

J: TRBJ2-5
V: TRBV10-3
size: many
D: .
DNA: TGTGCCATCAGTGAGTCTGGTGGGCCCCGACCCCCCCAAGAGACCCAGTACTTC
CDR3: CAISESGGPRPPQETQYF

J: TRBJ2-2
V: TRBV10-2
size: .
D: TRBD2
DNA: TGCGCCAGCAGTGAGACTAGCGGGGGCGGGGAGCTGTTTTTT
CDR3: CASSETSGGGELFF